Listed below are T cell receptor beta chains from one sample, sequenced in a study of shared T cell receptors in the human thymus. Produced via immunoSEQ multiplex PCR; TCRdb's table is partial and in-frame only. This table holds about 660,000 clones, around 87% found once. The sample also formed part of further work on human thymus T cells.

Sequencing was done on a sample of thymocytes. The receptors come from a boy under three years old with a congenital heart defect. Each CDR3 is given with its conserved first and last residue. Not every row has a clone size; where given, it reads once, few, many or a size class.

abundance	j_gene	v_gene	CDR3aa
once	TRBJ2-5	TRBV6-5	CASSYGTGLQETQYF
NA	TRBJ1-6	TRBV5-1	CASSSGTANSPLHF
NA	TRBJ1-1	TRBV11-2	CASSGAEATGRNTEAFF
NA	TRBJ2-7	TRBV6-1	CASSHRVSFGEQYF
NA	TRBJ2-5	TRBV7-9	CASSPTTRSQETQYF
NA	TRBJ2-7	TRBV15	CATRQGKEQYF
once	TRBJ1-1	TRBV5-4	CASSLYRTGSTEAFF
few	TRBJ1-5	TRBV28	CASSFFRQGQHF
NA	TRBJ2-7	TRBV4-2	CASSQDPQGRSSYEQYF
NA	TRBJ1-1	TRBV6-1	CASSIRTGQNTEAFF
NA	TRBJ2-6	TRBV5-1	CASSLDSWTAGSGANVLTF
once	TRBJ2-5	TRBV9	CASSDEGEETQYF
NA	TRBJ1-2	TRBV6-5	CASSYSIQGGKYGYTF
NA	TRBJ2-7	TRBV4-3	CASRKTRDRETPLGYEQYF
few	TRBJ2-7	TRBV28	CAIRASQRKPYEQYF
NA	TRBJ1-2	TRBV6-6	CASIPGRFYGYTF